These T cell receptor beta chains were read from a single sample in a study of blood T cell repertoires in COVID-19. The assay was immunoSEQ multiplex PCR, and TCRdb's table has in-frame clones only and misses some. This sample has approximately 400,000 clones, with about four fifths found just once. Sequenced input: PBMCs or T cells enriched from blood (not recorded which). These receptors all come from a woman in her forties or fifties who had recovered from COVID-19. CDR3s include the opening cysteine and the closing phenylalanine or tryptophan. The order of the fields is CDR3 DNA, CDR3 protein, clone size, D gene, CDR3 length, J gene, V gene. The D gene is left open where the match is weak. Only part of the rows carry a size: once, few, many, or a class if the clone is expanded.

TGTGCCAGCAGTTACGGACAGGATGTTGAAAAACTGTTTTTT | CASSYGQDVEKLFF | - | TRBD1 | 14 | TRBJ1-4 | TRBV6-5
TGCGCCAGCAGCCAAGGGTCAAAGCCAGGGCCGTATGGCTACACCTTC | CASSQGSKPGPYGYTF | - | - | 16 | TRBJ1-2 | TRBV4-3
TGTGCCAGCAGTTACGGGGGACAAGAAAATCAGCCCCAGCATTTT | CASSYGGQENQPQHF | - | - | 15 | TRBJ1-5 | TRBV6-2/TRBV6-3
TGTGCCAGCAGCTTAAGCGGCGGATCAAATCAGCCCCAGCATTTT | CASSLSGGSNQPQHF | - | - | 15 | TRBJ1-5 | TRBV7-3
TGTGCCAGCAGCCTCCCGGGACAGGGGATCTCTGAAGCTTTCTTT | CASSLPGQGISEAFF | - | TRBD1 | 15 | TRBJ1-1 | TRBV7-9
TGTGCCAGCAGCCCAAGTGAGCGTCCCTACGAGCAGTACTTC | CASSPSERPYEQYF | - | - | 14 | TRBJ2-7 | TRBV7-9
TGCGCCAGCAGCTTGCAATCGGGGGGAACTGAAGCTTTCTTT | CASSLQSGGTEAFF | - | - | 14 | TRBJ1-1 | TRBV5-1
TGTGCCAGCAGTTCCTGGGACAGGTCTGGAAACACCATATATTTT | CASSSWDRSGNTIYF | - | TRBD1 | 15 | TRBJ1-3 | TRBV6-2/TRBV6-3
TGTGCCAGCAGCTGGGGACAGGTCAATCAGCCCCAGCATTTT | CASSWGQVNQPQHF | once | TRBD1 | 14 | TRBJ1-5 | TRBV5-6
TGTGCCAGTAGTATTGACAGCTCGTACTATGGCTACACCTTC | CASSIDSSYYGYTF | - | - | 14 | TRBJ1-2 | TRBV19
TGTGCCAGCAGCCCCCTAGGTTTGGAAGGCTACACCTTC | CASSPLGLEGYTF | - | - | 13 | TRBJ1-2 | TRBV7-6
TGTGCCAGCAGCGTAACCGGAGACGGTAATTCACCCCTCCACTTT | CASSVTGDGNSPLHF | - | - | 15 | TRBJ1-6 | TRBV9
TGTGCCAGTAGGGTTGACAGGGGCTTCGGTCAGCCCCAGCATTTT | CASRVDRGFGQPQHF | - | TRBD1 | 15 | TRBJ1-5 | TRBV19
TGTGCCAGCAGCTCCATCACTAGCAATGAGCAGTTCTTC | CASSSITSNEQFF | - | - | 13 | TRBJ2-1 | TRBV11-2
TGTGCCAGCAGCTCATACACTGAAGCTTTCTTT | CASSSYTEAFF | - | - | 11 | TRBJ1-1 | TRBV7-8
TGTGCCAGCAGCTTAGCGGGAGTGGGTAATGAGCAGTTCTTC | CASSLAGVGNEQFF | - | - | 14 | TRBJ2-1 | TRBV11-2
TGTGCCAACCCGAGGCAGGGGTCAGGGCAGCCCCAGCATTTT | CANPRQGSGQPQHF | - | - | 14 | TRBJ1-5 | TRBV6-4
TGTGCCAGCACAGGGGGCCTCGCTTTCTTT | CASTGGLAFF | - | TRBD1 | 10 | TRBJ1-1 | TRBV6-5
TGCGCCAGCAGCCTCCTAATACTAGCGGGGGGGAACACCGGGGAGCTGTTTTTT | CASSLLILAGGNTGELFF | - | TRBD2 | 18 | TRBJ2-2 | TRBV4-1
TGTGCCAGTAGTATTCGGTCAGCGTCCTCCTATAATTCACCCCTCCACTTT | CASSIRSASSYNSPLHF | - | - | 17 | TRBJ1-6 | TRBV19
TGTGCCAGCAGTACCCCGGGACAGGGGGGCGTCGGCTACACCTTC | CASSTPGQGGVGYTF | - | TRBD1 | 15 | TRBJ1-2 | TRBV6-5
TGTGCCAGCAGTTACTCGGGCAGGGGCCTCATAATGGGCACTGAAGCTTTCTTT | CASSYSGRGLIMGTEAFF | - | - | 18 | TRBJ1-1 | TRBV6-2/TRBV6-3
TGTGCCAGCAGTCTAAAAGACAGGGGGCGCTTGGATGGCTACACCTTC | CASSLKDRGRLDGYTF | - | TRBD1 | 16 | TRBJ1-2 | TRBV27
TGTGCCAGCAGCTTAACAACAGGCTATGGCTACACCTTC | CASSLTTGYGYTF | once | - | 13 | TRBJ1-2 | TRBV7-9
TGTGCCAGCAGCCGACAGCCTCTGAACACTGAAGCTTTCTTT | CASSRQPLNTEAFF | - | - | 14 | TRBJ1-1 | TRBV6-5
TGCGCCCCTAACTTTGGGCGAACCGGGGAGCTGTTTTTT | CAPNFGRTGELFF | - | - | 13 | TRBJ2-2 | TRBV10-1
TGTGCCAGCAGCCCGATCACTAGCCGAAACTCCTACGAGCAGTACTTC | CASSPITSRNSYEQYF | - | - | 16 | TRBJ2-7 | TRBV7-2
TGTGCCAGCAGCCAAGATCTGGGTGGGCCGTCTAGCACAGATACGCAGTATTTT | CASSQDLGGPSSTDTQYF | - | - | 18 | TRBJ2-3 | TRBV14
TGTGCCTGGAGTCTAGGGTCGGGACAGAGGGTCGTTAACTATGGCTACACCTTC | CAWSLGSGQRVVNYGYTF | - | TRBD1 | 18 | TRBJ1-2 | TRBV30
TGTGCCAGCACCAGTGTAAGCACCATATATTTT | CASTSVSTIYF | - | - | 11 | TRBJ1-3 | TRBV12-3/TRBV12-4
TGTGCCAGTAGTATGGGACAGCGTACAGGGGGGGCTGAAGCTTTCTTT | CASSMGQRTGGAEAFF | - | TRBD1 | 16 | TRBJ1-1 | TRBV19
TGTGCCAGCACCGACTGGACAGGGGGCACAGATACGCAGTATTTT | CASTDWTGGTDTQYF | - | TRBD1 | 15 | TRBJ2-3 | TRBV3-1/TRBV3-2
TGCGCCAGCACTGATGGGAGCGGGAGCTCCTACAATGAGCAGTTCTTC | CASTDGSGSSYNEQFF | - | TRBD2 | 16 | TRBJ2-1 | TRBV5-1
TGTGCCATAGGAGGGGTTCCCGGGGAGCTGTTTTTT | CAIGGVPGELFF | - | - | 12 | TRBJ2-2 | TRBV15
TGTGCCACCAGCAGAGGCCAGGACAGGGGAAATTCACCCCTCCACTTT | CATSRGQDRGNSPLHF | - | TRBD1 | 16 | TRBJ1-6 | TRBV15
TGTGCCAGCAGCCAAACATCCCTAGCGGGAGTAAATGAGCAGTTCTTC | CASSQTSLAGVNEQFF | - | TRBD2 | 16 | TRBJ2-1 | TRBV14
TGCAGTGCTAGTTTGGGGGCGGGAAACACCATATATTTT | CSASLGAGNTIYF | - | - | 13 | TRBJ1-3 | TRBV20-1